Described below is a single T cell receptor (beta chain) sequence and its context. This sample is part of a study of blood T cell repertoires in COVID-19. This CDR3 contains 14 residues. Germline trimming cut 3 bases from V and 1 base from J; bases unmatched to any gene: 3. The germline gives CDR1 SGHTS, CDR2 YDEGEE. As originally analysed: Reference gene primers were amplified, and this amplification served to estimate nucleated cell counts. Sequencing was performed with immunoSEQ multiplex PCR; in TCRdb, only in-frame clones are kept and a portion is missing. That table supplies the V and J calls and clone size; D and trimming were determined from the DNA. Of under 200,000 clones in the sample, about 80% were seen once.

This receptor was taken from a human donor in a cohort sampled during active COVID-19. The chain is built from TRBV5-8 and TRBJ2-7, with TRBD1 matching over 8 bases. The material sequenced was peripheral blood. CDR3 in amino acids: CASSSGQGSYEQYF. The CDR3 region has the DNA TGTGCCAGCAGCTCCGGACAGGGTTCCTACGAGCAGTACTTC.